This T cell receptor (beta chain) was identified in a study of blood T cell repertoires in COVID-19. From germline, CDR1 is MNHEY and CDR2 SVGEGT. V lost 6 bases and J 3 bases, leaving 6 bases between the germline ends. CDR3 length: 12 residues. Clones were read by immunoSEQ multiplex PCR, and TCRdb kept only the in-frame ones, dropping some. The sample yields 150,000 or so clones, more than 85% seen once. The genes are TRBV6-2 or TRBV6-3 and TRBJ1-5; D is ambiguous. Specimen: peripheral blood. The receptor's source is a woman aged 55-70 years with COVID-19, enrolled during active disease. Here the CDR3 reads CASSPHNQPQHF. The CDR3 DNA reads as TGTGCCAGCAGCCCCCACAATCAGCCCCAGCATTTT.